Listed here are 23 T cell receptor beta chains from one sample, sequenced in a study of T cell repertoires in cytomegalovirus infection. TCRdb independently ran MiXCR on the reads; one entry per CDR3 protein. Among 500,000 to 600,000 distinct CDR3 sequences listed, about 15% were seen once. Sequencing was performed on CD8+ T cells from PBMCs. Receptors originate from a human donor in good health (CMV status not recorded). Some clones in this sample may be carry-over from other donors' samples.

This clonotype was seen more than once but under ten times. CDR3 protein: CSASGLAGSLTDTQYF. The CDR3 DNA reads as TGCAGTGCTAGTGGGCTAGCGGGGAGCCTCACAGATACGCAGTATTTT. The chain employs TRBV20-1 and TRBJ2-3; 9 nucleotides align to TRBD2. V dropped 3 bases and J dropped 2; count of bases not matched to a gene: 9. Germline CDR1 and CDR2: DFQATT and SNEGSKA (reference sequence). This CDR3 contains 16 residues.

The table lists this clonotype with a count of one. Given the absence of the conserved phenylalanine or tryptophan at the CDR3 end, a read error is likely. This sequence joins TRBV11-2 and TRBJ2-1; 9 bases are a match to TRBD1. CDR3 length: 15 residues. The V gene's germline CDR1 is SGHAT and CDR2 FQNNGV. V lost 4 bases to trimming and J lost 6 bases; unmatched junction nucleotides: 7. The CDR3 DNA sequence: TGTGCCAGCAGCTCACCCGGGACAGGGCTCAATGAGCAGTTCTTA. This sequence encodes CASSSPGTGLNEQFL.

The genes are TRBV3-1 and TRBJ1-2, with TRBD1 matching over 7 bases. The germline CDR1 and CDR2 sequences are LGHDT and YNNKEL (reference sequence). Trimming took 4 bases from V and 4 from J; bases not matched to a gene: 12. The CDR3 covers 16 residues. The chain's CDR3 is CASSRRDRQGLYGYTF. The CDR3, as DNA: TGTGCCAGCAGCCGTCGAGACCGACAGGGACTCTATGGCTACACCTTC.

The V and J genes are TRBV27 and TRBJ2-1; 9 bases map to TRBD2. Trimming cost V 10 bases and J 2 bases; bases outside gene matches: 6. The length of the CDR3 is 14 residues. Per germline, CDR1 MNHEY and CDR2 SMNVEV (reference sequence). The CDR3 bases are TGTGCCATAGCACGCGGGGGGGCCTACAATGAGCAGTTCTTC. This codes for CAIARGGAYNEQFF.

In this sample, this clonotype turned up a few times. Sequence at one end of the junction differs from germline and may be a read error. This chain uses TRBV27 with TRBJ2-2; no reliable D call. The CDR3 contains 14 residues. CDR1 and CDR2 (germline): MNHEY, SMNVEV (reference sequence). The CDR3 protein is CASSPRSSPWELFF. For the CDR3, the DNA is TGTGCCAGCAGCCCAAGATCGAGCCCCTGGGAACTGTTTTTT.

The sample holds many counts of this clonotype. The chain couples TRBV14 to TRBJ2-3; no clear D. The CDR3 runs to 14 residues. Germline-derived CDR1 and CDR2 are SGHDN and FVKESK. V lost 0 bases to trimming and J lost 3 bases, with 7 bases between them. CDR3 sequence (DNA): TGTGCCAGCAGCCAAGAGGGTAGGACAGATACGCAGTATTTT. Translation gives CASSQEGRTDTQYF.

In DNA form, the CDR3 reads TGCAGTGTCGTACACCTGTACCAAGAGACCCAGTACTTC. This codes for CSVVHLYQETQYF. The chain joins TRBV29-1 to TRBJ2-5; the D is unclear. The CDR3 is made up of 13 amino acids. Germline V gene lookup returns CDR1 SQVTM and CDR2 ANQGSEA. Full variable domain (missing parts from reference TRBV29-1 and TRBJ2-5): SAVISQKPSRDICQRGTSLTIQCQVDSQVTMMFWYRQQPGQSLTLIATANQGSEATYESGFVIDKFPISRPNLTFSTLTVSNMSPEDSSIYLCSVVHLYQETQYFGPGTRLLVL.

This clonotype was observed many times. The V and J genes are TRBV27 and TRBJ1-1, with D possibly matching TRBD1 (6 bases). With 8 bases removed from V and 1 base from J, the gap between germline ends came to 11 bases. CDR1 and CDR2 from the germline V gene are MNHEY and SMNVEV (reference sequence). The CDR3 covers 13 residues. As DNA, the CDR3 is TGTGCCAGCGCTCGGGGACAGAACACTGAAGCTTTCTTT. It codes for CASARGQNTEAFF.

By share, this clonotype counts as medium-sized. The V call is TRBV6-4, the J call TRBJ2-3, with 9 bases identical to TRBD2. Germline trimming cut 4 bases from V and 2 bases from J; bases unmatched to any gene: 1. CDR3 length: 14 amino acids. Germline V CDR1 and CDR2: MRHNA, SNTAGT. The CDR3 DNA reads as TGTGCCAGCAGTGCTAGCGGGGACACAGATACGCAGTATTTT. Protein sequence: CASSASGDTDTQYF.

This clonotype was seen many times. The chain uses TRBV4-2 and TRBJ1-2, with 7 bases lining up with TRBD1. Germline assignment: CDR1 LGHNA and CDR2 YNFKEQ. J lost 3 bases, V lost 9 bases, and 4 bases had no gene match. This CDR3 has 12 amino acids. The CDR3 reads CASGQDDYGYTF. In DNA form, the CDR3 reads TGTGCCAGTGGACAGGACGACTATGGCTACACCTTC.

This clonotype was detected many times. The genes are TRBV15 and TRBJ1-1; no definite D call. Trimming removed 0 bases from V and 6 bases from J, with 8 bases in between. The germline V gene encodes CDR1 LNHNV and CDR2 YYDKDF (reference sequence). This CDR3 has 13 amino acids. The CDR3 coding sequence is TGTGCCACCAGCAGAGACAGGATCTCTGAAGCTTTCTTT. The encoded protein is CATSRDRISEAFF.

This clonotype was detected a few times. V is TRBV3-1 and J is TRBJ2-1; D is ambiguous. The V gene's germline CDR1 is LGHDT and CDR2 YNNKEL (reference sequence). The CDR3 totals 17 residues. Trimming left V 1 base short and J 3 bases short, with 16 bases between. CDR3 nucleotides: TGTGCCAGCAGCCAAGTACCGCCCAGCGTTCACTACAATGAGCAGTTCTTC. Translated: CASSQVPPSVHYNEQFF.

A word on this clonotype: This may arise from a read error, as a much more abundant clone is one base away. This is likely a read error, given that the CDR3 carries no conserved phenylalanine or tryptophan at its end. V gene TRBV6-8 combines with J gene TRBJ2-7; 7 bases line up with TRBD1. The length of the CDR3 is 14 residues. Germline assignment: CDR1 MNHGY and CDR2 SAAAGT. V was pared by 5 bases and J by 2 bases, with 6 bases of the junction left unmatched. CDR3 sequence: CASSGGQNTYEQYL. The CDR3 nucleotides read TGTGCCAGCAGTGGGGGACAGAACACCTACGAGCAGTACTTA.

This clonotype has ten or more counts. The chain uses TRBV7-3 and TRBJ2-3; D remains ambiguous. V was clipped by 5 bases and J by 1 base, with 7 bases between them. Germline loops: CDR1 SGHTA, CDR2 FQGTGA. The CDR3 sequence is 13 residues long. As DNA, the CDR3 is TGTGCCAGCAGCCCAGACGGCACAGATACGCAGTATTTT. Amino acid sequence: CASSPDGTDTQYF.

This clonotype appeared many times. The rearrangement links TRBV27 to TRBJ1-2; 12 nucleotides line up with TRBD1. CDR1 and CDR2 (germline): MNHEY, SMNVEV (reference sequence). This CDR3 has 18 residues. Trimming took 4 bases from V and 4 from J; bases not matched to a gene: 13. CDR3 sequence: CASSSPRDRGRLGYGYTF. CDR3 in DNA: TGTGCCAGCAGTTCCCCCCGGGACAGGGGGCGTCTCGGCTATGGCTACACCTTC.

The chain recombines TRBV14 with TRBJ2-5, with 7 bases fitting TRBD2. Germline CDR1 reads SGHDN; CDR2 reads FVKESK. This CDR3 comprises 15 residues. With V trimmed by 5 bases and J by 2 bases, 8 bases remained unmatched. The CDR3 sequence: CASSNSGTIQETQYF. CDR3 coding DNA: TGTGCCAGCAGCAATTCCGGGACTATACAAGAGACCCAGTACTTC.

The V gene is TRBV20-1, the J gene TRBJ2-3, with 10 nucleotides matching TRBD1. The germline V gene has CDR1 DFQATT and CDR2 SNEGSKA (reference sequence). The CDR3 loop spans 13 amino acids. V dropped 4 bases and J dropped 6; count of bases not matched to a gene: 4. The CDR3 DNA follows: TGCAGTGCTACCGGGACAGGGGCGGATACGCAGTATTTT. This codes for CSATGTGADTQYF.

The chain is built from TRBV27 and TRBJ1-1, with D possibly TRBD1 on 6 matching bases. From germline, CDR1 is MNHEY and CDR2 SMNVEV (reference sequence). With 8 bases removed from V and 3 bases from J, the gap between germline ends came to 13 bases. The CDR3 runs 13 residues. Here the CDR3 DNA reads TGTGCCAGCCAGGGGCCGACTTACACTGAAGCTTTCTTT. It is translated as CASQGPTYTEAFF.

This chain links TRBV19 with TRBJ2-7; TRBD2 agrees at 10 bases. Trimming at V came to 5 bases and at J to 5 bases, leaving 9 bases not matched to a gene. CDR3 length: 15 residues. The germline CDR1 and CDR2 sequences are LNHDA and SQIVND (reference sequence). In DNA, the CDR3 is TGTGCCAGTAGTCTGGAGCGGGAGGGGCGTAACGAGCAGTACTTC. As protein: CASSLEREGRNEQYF.

This clonotype has a handful of counts. This chain connects TRBV20-1 to TRBJ2-6, with TRBD2 as a possible D gene (5 bases). Germline assignment: CDR1 DFQATT and CDR2 SNEGSKA (reference sequence). This CDR3 is 15 amino acids long. Trimming left V 1 base short and J 2 bases short, with 9 bases between. The CDR3 is CSARASGAGANVLTF. CDR3 DNA sequence: TGCAGTGCTAGAGCTTCCGGGGCTGGGGCCAACGTCCTGACTTTC.

The V and J genes are TRBV4-3 and TRBJ1-2; 8 nucleotides line up with TRBD1. The CDR3 length is 14 residues. The ends lost 3 bases at V and 6 bases at J; junction bases unmatched: 6. Germline CDR1 LGHNA, CDR2 YSLEER. This CDR3 is CASSQISGGDGYTF. CDR3 coding DNA: TGCGCCAGCAGCCAGATTTCAGGGGGCGATGGCTACACCTTC.

This chain uses TRBV27 with TRBJ1-2; no firm D call. Trimming took 6 bases from V and 6 from J, leaving 17 bases between them. Germline V gene data show CDR1 as MNHEY and CDR2 as SMNVEV (reference sequence). The CDR3 spans 14 residues. The CDR3 sequence is CASSLTGDSDGYTF. The DNA of the CDR3 is TGTGCCAGCAGCCTAACCGGGGATAGCGATGGCTACACCTTC.

This clonotype has a handful of counts. The chain couples TRBV27 to TRBJ2-7, with 9 bases identical to TRBD1. Germline V gene lookup returns CDR1 MNHEY and CDR2 SMNVEV (reference sequence). CDR3 length: 14 amino acids. The V segment lost 6 bases and the J segment 3 bases; nucleotides outside the gene matches: 6. The CDR3 DNA sequence: TGTGCCAGCAGGGGACAGGGACTGTTCTACGAGCAGTACTTC. Its translation is CASRGQGLFYEQYF.